This T cell receptor (beta chain) was found in a study of persistence of HIV-infected CD4 T cells. General study findings and limits: TCRbeta richness was lower in CMV- and Gag-responding cells than in anti-CD3/anti-CD28-responding cells.

Trimming removed 4 bases from V and 3 bases from J, with 16 bases in between. This CDR3 has 15 amino acids. Germline V gene sequence: CDR1 SGHAT, CDR2 FQNNGV. In the case of this clone: Antigen specificity is unknown.

Anti-CD3/anti-CD28 beads served as a nonspecific positive control stimulus. Responding CD4+ T cells were sorted by upregulation of both CD40 ligand and CD69. Plasma HIV-1 RNA stayed below 50 copies/mL for at least 4 years. This was the immunoSEQ version 4 assay in survey mode. Generated by immunoSEQ multiplex PCR, the TCRdb table keeps only in-frame clones and is missing some. The sample carries 40,000 to 55,000 clones, approximately 90% recorded once. This TCR was sampled from an adult woman with HIV who was CMV-seropositive. V gene TRBV11-2 combines with J gene TRBJ2-7; possibly TRBD1 for D (6 bases). The input for sequencing was CD4+ T cells sorted from PBMCs after roughly 18-hour stimulation, taken from a patient who received antiretroviral therapy. The CDR3 nucleotides read TGTGCCAGCAGCTCCCCAGGGGCAGGGCACTACGAGCAGTACTTC. This codes for CASSSPGAGHYEQYF.